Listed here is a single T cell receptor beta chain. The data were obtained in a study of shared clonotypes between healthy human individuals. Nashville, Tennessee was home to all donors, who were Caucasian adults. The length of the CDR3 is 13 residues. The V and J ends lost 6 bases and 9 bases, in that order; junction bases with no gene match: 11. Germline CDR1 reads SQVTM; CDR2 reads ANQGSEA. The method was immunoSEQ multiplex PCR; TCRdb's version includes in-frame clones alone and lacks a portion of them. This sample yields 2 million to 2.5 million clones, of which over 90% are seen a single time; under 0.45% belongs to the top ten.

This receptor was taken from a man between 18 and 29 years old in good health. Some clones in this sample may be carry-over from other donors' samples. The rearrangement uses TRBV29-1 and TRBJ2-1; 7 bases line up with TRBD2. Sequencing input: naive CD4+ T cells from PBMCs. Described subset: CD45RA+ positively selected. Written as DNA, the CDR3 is TGCAGCGTCTCGGGGGGAGCTCAAGTTGAGCAGTTCTTC. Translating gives CSVSGGAQVEQFF.